A single sample is the source of the 21 T cell receptor beta chains below, sequenced in a study of technical replicates of blood from a handful of donors. Libraries were prepared by immunoSEQ multiplex PCR; TCRdb keeps only in-frame clonotypes and omits some of them. The sample yields around 79,000 clones, 91% seen once. Sequencing was carried out using T cells isolated from PBMCs. All receptors come from a human donor in good health. Some clones in this sample may be carry-over from other donors' samples.

The J gene is TRBJ1-4, the V gene TRBV7-9, with unresolved D. From germline, CDR1 is SEHNR and CDR2 FQNEAQ (reference sequence). V lost 2 bases and J lost 8, with 15 bases in between. The CDR3 length is 15 residues. The CDR3 loop is CASSLSLAGSEKLFF. The CDR3 DNA reads TGTGCCAGCAGCTTATCTCTGGCGGGGAGCGAAAAACTGTTTTTT.

The J gene is TRBJ2-4, the V gene TRBV9; 10 bases fit TRBD2. Per the germline V gene, CDR1 is SGDLS and CDR2 is YYNGEE. CDR3 length equals 17 residues. V shed 4 bases and J 1 base; nucleotides not matched to a gene: 8. The DNA of the CDR3 is TGTGCCAGCAGCCTAGATGGTAGCGGGAGGGCCAAAAACATTCAGTACTTC. As protein: CASSLDGSGRAKNIQYF. The full variable domain, its missing parts supplied by reference TRBV9 and TRBJ2-4, is DSGVTQTPKHLITATGQRVTLRCSPRSGDLSVYWYQQSLDQGLQFLIQYYNGEERAKGNILERFSAQQFPDLHSELNLSSLELGDSALYFCASSLDGSGRAKNIQYFGAGTRLSVL.

This clone occurred a few times. The chain couples TRBV10-3 to TRBJ1-5; D possibly corresponds to TRBD1 (5 bases). Per the germline V gene, CDR1 is ENHRY and CDR2 is SYGVKD. V was clipped by 5 bases and J by 5 bases, with 10 bases between them. The CDR3 has 13 amino acids. CDR3 amino acids: CAISSGWDQPQHF. In nucleotides, the CDR3 is TGTGCCATCAGTTCAGGGTGGGATCAGCCCCAGCATTTT.

The J gene is TRBJ2-3, the V gene TRBV5-1; 10 bases agree with TRBD2. This CDR3 region has 16 residues. The trim removed 3 bases at V and 1 base at J, leaving 5 bases unmatched. The germline V gene has CDR1 SGHRS and CDR2 YFSETQ. The CDR3: CASSSPLAGGTDTQYF. The CDR3 nucleotides are TGCGCCAGCAGCTCCCCTCTAGCGGGAGGCACAGATACGCAGTATTTT.

The V call is TRBV9, the J call TRBJ1-1; the D gene is possibly TRBD1 (6 bases). Trimming pared 3 bases from V and 11 bases from J, leaving 14 bases between. The CDR3 consists of 12 residues. Looked up from germline, CDR1 is SGDLS and CDR2 is YYNGEE. CDR3 amino acids: CASSDGTKEAFF. The CDR3 region has the DNA TGTGCCAGCAGCGATGGGACAAAAGAGGCTTTCTTT.

The chain recombines TRBV9 with TRBJ2-5; a weak D match, TRBD1 (5 bases). With 1 base removed from V and 2 bases from J, the gap between germline ends came to 15 bases. The germline V gene encodes CDR1 SGDLS and CDR2 YYNGEE. CDR3 size: 16 residues. This chain's CDR3 is CASSVMDISTQETQYF. CDR3 nucleotides: TGTGCCAGCAGCGTAATGGACATAAGTACGCAAGAGACCCAGTACTTC.

Comment on this clone: The junction departs from germline at one end; a sequencing error may be responsible. The chain links TRBV4-3 to TRBJ1-1; a possible D gene is TRBD1 (6 bases). There are 15 residues in the CDR3. CDR1 and CDR2 (germline): LGHNA, YSLEER. CDR3 protein: CASSQKTGMNTEASF. CDR3 nucleotides: TGCGCCAGCAGCCAGAAGACAGGTATGAACACTGAAGCTTCCTTT.

The rearrangement uses TRBV5-1 and TRBJ2-1, with 12 bases fitting TRBD1. CDR3 length: 17 amino acids. The V gene's germline CDR1 is SGHRS and CDR2 YFSETQ. V lost 4 bases, J lost 7 bases, and 12 bases stayed unmatched. For the CDR3, the DNA is TGCGCCAGCAGCCTCGCTCCTCCGGGACAGGGGGCGAATGAGCAGTTCTTC. Protein product: CASSLAPPGQGANEQFF.

The chain carries TRBV4-3 and TRBJ2-6; D is unclear. Germline V CDR1 and CDR2: LGHNA, YSLEER. The CDR3 runs 15 residues. V lost 0 bases, J lost 1 base, and 4 bases lay in between. DNA for the CDR3: TGCGCCAGCAGCCAAGAGAGGTCTGGGGCCAACGTCCTGACTTTC. Translation: CASSQERSGANVLTF.

This rearrangement joins TRBV5-1 to TRBJ2-3; 11 bases are shared with TRBD2. V trimming: 2 bases; J trimming: 9 bases; junction bases outside the gene matches: 14. Germline assignment: CDR1 SGHRS and CDR2 YFSETQ. The length of the CDR3 is 17 residues. CDR3 DNA sequence: TGCGCCAGCAGCTTCGGTGGGGGAATTAGCGGGAGGGAGACGCAGTATTTT. This gives the protein CASSFGGGISGRETQYF.

The chain carries TRBV18 and TRBJ2-1; perhaps TRBD2 as D (6 bases). The CDR3 length is 14 residues. With 1 base removed from V and 7 bases from J, the gap between germline ends came to 11 bases. Germline CDR1 reads KGHSH; CDR2 reads LQKENI. The CDR3: CASSPLEGRNEQFF. As DNA, the CDR3 is TGTGCCAGCTCACCACTGGAGGGTCGGAATGAGCAGTTCTTC.

The rearrangement uses TRBV7-9 and TRBJ1-5; maybe TRBD1 (5 bases). The CDR3 loop spans 14 amino acids. The V gene lost 5 bases and the J gene lost 5 bases, with 13 bases spanning the gap. Germline values: CDR1 SEHNR, CDR2 FQNEAQ (reference sequence). The CDR3 DNA follows: TGTGCCAGCAGCCCGCAGACAGTGGATCAGCCCCAGCATTTT. This translates into CASSPQTVDQPQHF.

This chain joins TRBV6-1 and TRBJ2-1, with D possibly being TRBD2 (5 bases). Trimming cost V 10 bases and J 2 bases, with 12 bases left between them. Per the germline V gene, CDR1 is MNHNS and CDR2 is SASEGT. The CDR3 extends over 13 amino acids. CDR3 bases: TGTGCCAAAGGAGAGGGCCCCTACAATGAGCAGTTCTTC. Protein: CAKGEGPYNEQFF.

The chain is built from TRBV5-1 and TRBJ2-4; tentative D call: TRBD1 (5 bases). V was cut by 4 bases and J by 0 bases, with 14 bases left in between. The CDR3 is 16 residues long. CDR1 and CDR2 from the germline V gene are SGHRS and YFSETQ. The CDR3 DNA is TGCGCCAGCAGCCTAGGACACTTGCTAGCCAAAAACATTCAGTACTTC. It codes for CASSLGHLLAKNIQYF.

The chain uses TRBV7-2 and TRBJ2-5, with D possibly matching TRBD2 (6 bases). In germline, CDR1 is SGHTA, CDR2 FQGNSA. The V gene lost 1 base and the J gene lost 4 bases, with 13 bases spanning the gap. This CDR3 contains 15 residues. This CDR3 is CASSLDRGGRETQYF. Here the CDR3 DNA reads TGTGCCAGCAGCTTAGATCGGGGAGGACGAGAGACCCAGTACTTC.

The chain has TRBV5-4 and TRBJ2-3; 8 bases fit TRBD2. Trimming cost V 4 bases and J 1 base; bases outside gene matches: 5. The V gene's germline CDR1 is SGHNT and CDR2 YYREEE (reference sequence). The CDR3 is 15 amino acids. The CDR3 loop reads CASSLTSVGTDTQYF. The DNA for the CDR3 is TGTGCCAGCAGCCTGACTAGCGTAGGCACAGATACGCAGTATTTT.

The chain has TRBV5-1 and TRBJ2-1; a weak D match, TRBD2 (6 bases). Germline CDR1 reads SGHRS; CDR2 reads YFSETQ. Trimming took 0 bases from V and 4 from J, leaving 14 bases between them. CDR3 size: 16 residues. CDR3 region: CASSLAGSGPYNEQFF. CDR3 nucleotides: TGCGCCAGCAGCTTGGCAGGTAGCGGACCTTACAATGAGCAGTTCTTC.

The chain carries TRBV19 and TRBJ1-5, with no clear D. Germline lookup yields CDR1 LNHDA and CDR2 SQIVND (reference sequence). There are 15 residues in the CDR3. Trimming removed 7 bases at V and 1 base at J, with 14 bases between. The CDR3 DNA follows: TGTGCCAGTAAAGTCGAGGGAGGCAGCAATCAGCCCCAGCATTTT. Protein sequence: CASKVEGGSNQPQHF.

The chain is built from TRBV7-9 and TRBJ2-3; TRBD2 aligns across 13 bases. The ends lost 5 bases at V and 6 bases at J; junction bases unmatched: 5. The CDR3 extends over 15 amino acids. Looked up from germline, CDR1 is SEHNR and CDR2 is FQNEAQ (reference sequence). CDR3 sequence reads: CASSRTSGRYDTQYF. DNA of the CDR3: TGTGCCAGCAGCCGGACTAGCGGGAGATATGATACGCAGTATTTT.

The V gene is TRBV30, the J gene TRBJ1-5, with 7 bases that match TRBD1. Germline V gene sequence: CDR1 GTSNPN, CDR2 SVGIG (reference sequence). The CDR3 is 16 residues long. With V trimmed by 2 bases and J by 2 bases, 9 bases remained unmatched. Written as DNA, the CDR3 is TGTGCCTGGAGTAAGCCCCTTGGACAGGGCAATCAGCCCCAGCATTTT. As protein: CAWSKPLGQGNQPQHF.

V is TRBV19 and J is TRBJ2-2, with 9 bases identical to TRBD2. V lost 2 bases, J lost 5 bases, and 3 bases stayed unmatched. This CDR3 comprises 15 residues. Germline lookup yields CDR1 LNHDA and CDR2 SQIVND (reference sequence). CDR3 sequence: CASSIISGRTGELFF. The DNA of the CDR3 is TGTGCCAGTAGTATAATTAGCGGGAGAACCGGGGAGCTGTTTTTT.